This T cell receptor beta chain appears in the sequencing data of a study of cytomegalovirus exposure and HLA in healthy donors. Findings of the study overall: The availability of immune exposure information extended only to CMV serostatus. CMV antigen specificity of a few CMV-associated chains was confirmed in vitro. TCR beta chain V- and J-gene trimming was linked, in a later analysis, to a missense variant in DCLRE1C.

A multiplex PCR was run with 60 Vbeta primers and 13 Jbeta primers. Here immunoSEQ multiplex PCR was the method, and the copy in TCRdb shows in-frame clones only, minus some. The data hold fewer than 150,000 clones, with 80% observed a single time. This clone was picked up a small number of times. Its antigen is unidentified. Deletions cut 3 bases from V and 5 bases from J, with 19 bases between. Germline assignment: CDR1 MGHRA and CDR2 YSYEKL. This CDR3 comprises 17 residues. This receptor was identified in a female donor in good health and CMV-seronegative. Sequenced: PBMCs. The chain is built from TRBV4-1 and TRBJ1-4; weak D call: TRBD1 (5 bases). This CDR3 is CASSQLGPQVPNEKLFF. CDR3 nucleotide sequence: TGCGCCAGCAGCCAGCTTGGGCCACAGGTGCCGAATGAAAAACTGTTTTTT.